This T cell receptor (beta chain) was observed in a study of Ad26.COV2.S vaccination and SARS-CoV-2 variants (dated by TCRdb to about 2021). Background on the whole study: Vaccine-arm donors came from COV1001, a multicentre, randomized, double-blind, placebo-controlled phase I-IIa trial of Ad26.COV2.S in healthy adults. Ad26.COV2.S was administered intramuscularly at 5 x 10^10 or 1 x 10^11 viral particles, either as a single shot or as two shots given 56 days apart. TCRbeta repertoire sequencing was used to assess the specificity and breadth of SARS-CoV-2-reactive T cell receptors after Ad26.COV2.S vaccination. A total of 32 samples were included in the TCR-sequenced set, comprising around 19 Ad26.COV2.S vaccine recipients, 5 placebo recipients and 8 SARS-CoV-2 convalescent individuals. Participants in the trial were split at random into five groups of five each, receiving low-dose or high-dose Ad26.COV2.S once or twice, or else placebo on both occasions. Investigators did not know the trial group allocation while performing experiments and assessing outcomes. Study-wide findings and limitations: After vaccination, spike-specific CD8+ and CD4+ T cell responses were reported to show substantial breadth. The study lacked the statistical power to compare responses across vaccine doses or regimens. Spike-specific TCR breadth was higher in Ad26.COV2.S recipients than in placebo recipients (P = 0.0014). It was noted by the authors that total T cell responses may have been underestimated by the TCR breadth and depth analyses. Comparable non-spike TCR breadth was observed between vaccine and placebo recipients, consistent with only spike being contained in the vaccine.

Comments on this clone: There is no known antigen for this receptor. No much larger clone is present one base from it, and per-base qualities are unavailable.

What this sample's treatment or condition label stands for: some 20 received Ad26.COV2.S at low or high dose, single or two shots; about five received placebo; per-sample allocation not given. For vaccine and placebo recipients, repertoires were sequenced using samples collected on day 63 after the first injection. Between 29 July and 7 August 2020, Cohort 1b enrolled 20 to 30 adults aged 18-55 years at one site in Boston, USA. Ad26.COV2.S was a replication-incompetent adenovirus type 26 vector that expressed a prefusion-stabilized SARS-CoV-2 spike protein derived from the original Wuhan strain. Including cysteine and phenylalanine, the CDR3 has 15 amino acids. The DNA shown is the 45-base CDR3, in frame from base 1. V trim: 4 bases; J trim: 2 bases; unmatched bases: 4. The germline V gene gives CDR1 as KGHSH and CDR2 as LQKENI. The immunoSEQ Assay was the method used to sequence TCRbeta CDR3 regions. After extraction, genomic DNA underwent amplification by bias-controlled multiplex PCR, followed by high-throughput sequencing. As for how the authors treated the data: To quantify the absolute abundance of every unique TCRbeta CDR3 region, sequences were collapsed and filtered. T cell fraction was estimated by normalizing TCRbeta template counts to usable DNA, which was measured by amplifying reference genes present in all nucleated cells. Repertoire TCRs were annotated as SARS-CoV-2-specific when V gene, CDR3 amino acid sequence and J gene were exactly matched to a known reactive TCR set. The reference SARS-CoV-2 TCR set came from MIRA and was filtered for enrichment in COVID-19-positive ImmuneCODE repertoires, removing public or cross-reactive TCRs. Using the MIRA antigens, annotated TCRs were further analysed by specific ORF or by position within an ORF. Breadth was defined as annotated unique rearrangements over total unique productive rearrangements; depth was the summed frequency of those rearrangements. Two-sided Wilcoxon rank-sum tests were applied when comparing TCR breadth between groups. TCRdb took over this immuneACCESS table, retaining in-frame rearrangements with V and J assigned. Such tables are incomplete; in checked studies, under half of the missing clones stem from an unresolved V gene, and the remainder is unexplained. V and J calls and clone size are given by that table; D and trimming were obtained from the DNA. Within this sample are about 410,000 clones, with 80% to 90% of them counted one time only. The top ten clones comprise roughly 3% of the sample.

The chain is encoded by TRBV18 joined to TRBJ2-3, with 9 middle bases fitting TRBD1. The specimen comprised peripheral blood, sampled in a trial of Ad26.COV2.S vaccine versus placebo. This receptor was taken from a person between 18 and 65 years old who received the Ad26.COV2.S COVID-19 vaccine or a placebo. The nucleotide sequence reads TGTGCCAGCTCACGGGACAGGGCTTCCACAGATACGCAGTATTTT. This is translated as CASSRDRASTDTQYF.